Below, 22 T cell receptor beta chains from the same sample are listed, as sequenced in a study of T-cell reconstitution after alpha-beta-depleted transplantation in children. Unique molecular identifiers were incorporated when the TCRbeta library was constructed. MiXCR, run by TCRdb on the PCR reads, gives a single entry per CDR3 protein. Among about 540,000 distinct CDR3 sequences listed, about 16% were seen once. Here the sequenced sample was PBMCs from the stem cell graft donor, taken from the stem cell graft. These receptors were collected from a human donor who donated a stem cell graft to a child with acute lymphoblastic leukemia.

This clonotype turned up a few times. The chain uses TRBV7-8 and TRBJ2-7; no clear D gene. The CDR3 runs 15 residues. The V and J ends lost 5 bases and 6 bases respectively, with 20 bases between them. Germline V gene lookup returns CDR1 SGHVS and CDR2 FQNEAQ. The CDR3 sequence is CASSRTAASSSEQYF. DNA for the CDR3: TGTGCCAGCAGCCGAACTGCTGCCTCGTCGTCCGAGCAGTACTTC. The whole variable domain, remainder taken from reference TRBV7-8 and TRBJ2-7, is GAGVSQSPRYKVAKRGQDVALRCDPISGHVSLFWYQQALGQGPEFLTYFQNEAQLDKSGLPSDRFFAERPEGSVSTLKIQRTQQEDSAVYLCASSRTAASSSEQYFGPGTRLTVT.

This clonotype was picked up a small number of times. This rearrangement joins TRBV5-1 to TRBJ2-5; the D is unclear. Germline values: CDR1 SGHRS, CDR2 YFSETQ. The length of the CDR3 is 14 residues. Deletions cut 1 base from V and 5 bases from J, with 12 bases between. This CDR3 is CASSLSVSAETQYF. Here the CDR3 DNA reads TGCGCCAGCAGCTTGTCGGTCTCGGCCGAGACCCAGTACTTC.

The V gene is TRBV12-3 or TRBV12-4, the J gene TRBJ2-1; D is ambiguous. This CDR3 has 16 amino acids. V was clipped by 2 bases and J by 0 bases, with 11 bases between them. CDR3 sequence (DNA): TGTGCCAGCAGTTTAACACCCGCCCGCTCCTACAATGAGCAGTTCTTC. It codes for CASSLTPARSYNEQFF.

The chain employs TRBV21-1 and TRBJ2-7; the table's D gene call, TRBD1, was not cross checked with the DNA. TRBV21-1 is recorded as a pseudogene. This CDR3 has 17 residues. CDR3 bases: TGTGCCAGCAGCACAGTCTTTTCCGGGACAGGGTTATACGAGCAGTACTTC. It codes for CASSTVFSGTGLYEQYF.

This clonotype came up a few times. The chain uses TRBV19 and TRBJ2-2, with TRBD2 as a possible D gene (5 bases). This CDR3 is built from 15 residues. Germline loops: CDR1 LNHDA, CDR2 SQIVND (reference sequence). The germline V and J ends were trimmed by 5 bases and 3 bases, with 13 bases remaining between them. CDR3 sequence (DNA): TGTGCCAGTAGTCCGTCGGACTCCTACACCGGGGAGCTGTTTTTT. It specifies CASSPSDSYTGELFF.

The rearrangement links TRBV12-3 or TRBV12-4 to TRBJ2-1, with 12 positions matching TRBD2. This CDR3 is 20 amino acids long. The trim removed 1 base at V and 2 bases at J, leaving 12 bases unmatched. The CDR3 sequence is CASSLERLAGDPMTYNEQFF. The DNA of the CDR3 is TGTGCCAGCAGTTTAGAGAGACTAGCGGGAGACCCTATGACCTACAATGAGCAGTTCTTC.

This clonotype was recorded a few times. This chain joins TRBV12-3 or TRBV12-4 and TRBJ2-1, with D possibly matching TRBD2 (6 bases). With 2 bases removed from V and 10 bases from J, the gap between germline ends came to 18 bases. CDR3 length equals 15 residues. Here the CDR3 reads CASSLKGLPSEEQFF. Here the CDR3 DNA reads TGTGCCAGCAGTTTAAAGGGACTCCCCTCAGAAGAGCAGTTCTTC.

This clonotype was seen ten or more times. The V gene is TRBV6-5, the J gene TRBJ2-2; 7 bases map to TRBD1. Trimming at V came to 8 bases and at J to 4 bases, leaving 7 bases not matched to a gene. The germline CDR1 and CDR2 sequences are MNHEY and SVGAGI. The CDR3 has 14 residues. The CDR3 region is CASQGVATTGELFF. In nucleotides, the CDR3 is TGTGCCAGCCAGGGGGTAGCTACCACCGGGGAGCTGTTTTTT.

The chain links TRBV5-1 to TRBJ2-3; TRBD2 might be the D (6 bases). Trimming stripped 3 bases from V and 1 base from J, with 15 bases between. This CDR3 is built from 16 residues. Germline V gene data show CDR1 as SGHRS and CDR2 as YFSETQ. CDR3 region: CASSWGGGGGTDTQYF. The CDR3 region has the DNA TGCGCCAGCAGCTGGGGCGGCGGCGGGGGCACAGATACGCAGTATTTT.

A few counts support this clonotype. The chain employs TRBV5-1 and TRBJ1-2, with D possibly being TRBD1 (5 bases). V shed 0 bases and J shed 6 bases, with 9 bases lying between them. Germline loops: CDR1 SGHRS, CDR2 YFSETQ. The CDR3 is 13 residues long. The CDR3: CASSLALGDGYTF. Written as DNA, the CDR3 is TGCGCCAGCAGCTTGGCTCTAGGGGATGGCTACACCTTC.

V usage is TRBV11-2 and J usage is TRBJ2-2; a possible D gene is TRBD2 (5 bases). CDR3 length: 15 residues. CDR1 is SGHAT, CDR2 FQNNGV, per germline. Trimming took off 5 bases at V and 4 bases at J, with 14 bases between the two ends. The CDR3 here is CASSHRTFLTGELFF. The CDR3 DNA is TGTGCCAGCAGCCATAGGACTTTTCTCACCGGGGAGCTGTTTTTT.

This clonotype was detected a few times. The gene calls are TRBV7-2 and TRBJ1-1, with 7 nucleotides matching TRBD1. V lost 5 bases to trimming and J lost 4 bases; unmatched junction nucleotides: 4. The CDR3 has 13 amino acids. Germline V gene lookup returns CDR1 SGHTA and CDR2 FQGNSA. The CDR3 nucleotides are TGTGCCAGCAGCAAGGGGGCGCGCACTGAAGCTTTCTTT. This gives the protein CASSKGARTEAFF.

This clonotype occurred a few times. The chain employs TRBV4-1 and TRBJ1-4, with 7 bases matching TRBD1. With 6 bases clipped from V and 3 bases from J, the junction kept 10 bases outside the gene matches. This CDR3 has 16 residues. The germline V gene encodes CDR1 MGHRA and CDR2 YSYEKL. The CDR3 DNA sequence: TGCGCCAGCAGACTTACAGGGGTCGGAGCTAATGAAAAACTGTTTTTT. Its protein product is CASRLTGVGANEKLFF.

In this sample, this clonotype turned up many times. J is TRBJ2-2 and V is TRBV28; D gene unclear. CDR1 and CDR2 from the germline V gene are MDHEN and SYDVKM. The CDR3 covers 12 residues. Deletions cut 7 bases from V and 2 bases from J, with 5 bases between. The CDR3 region has the DNA TGTGCCAGCAAGGAAAACACCGGGGAGCTGTTTTTT. Translation: CASKENTGELFF.

The rearrangement joins TRBV5-1 to TRBJ1-1, with D possibly being TRBD1 (6 bases). From germline, CDR1 is SGHRS and CDR2 YFSETQ. The CDR3 spans 14 residues. With 6 bases removed from V and 4 bases from J, the gap between germline ends came to 16 bases. The CDR3 region has the DNA TGCGCCAGCACCCGGGACAAGGGTTTCACTGAAGCTTTCTTT. It is translated as CASTRDKGFTEAFF.

The V gene is TRBV5-1, the J gene TRBJ1-2, with 8 bases fitting TRBD1. The CDR3 runs to 14 residues. The V and J ends lost 3 bases and 5 bases, in that order; junction bases with no gene match: 6. From germline, CDR1 is SGHRS and CDR2 YFSETQ. CDR3 coding DNA: TGCGCCAGCAGCTCGCCGACAGGGGAATATGGCTACACCTTC. Translated: CASSSPTGEYGYTF.

This clonotype has more than one count but fewer than ten. The chain is built from TRBV18 and TRBJ2-3; 8 positions agree with TRBD1. Germline assignment: CDR1 KGHSH and CDR2 LQKENI. There are 16 residues in the CDR3. The trim removed 4 bases at V and 4 bases at J, leaving 10 bases unmatched. For the CDR3, the DNA is TGTGCCAGCTCACTTCTCGGACAGGGAACCTCAGATACGCAGTATTTT. Protein sequence: CASSLLGQGTSDTQYF.

This clonotype turned up a few times. The gene calls are TRBV5-4 and TRBJ1-4; tentative D call: TRBD1 (6 bases). The V gene lost 1 base and the J gene lost 0 bases, with 22 bases spanning the gap. The CDR3 has 20 residues. Per germline, CDR1 SGHNT and CDR2 YYREEE (reference sequence). DNA for the CDR3: TGTGCCAGCAGCTTGTTGGGGGCTCCCACGGCGGTCGCAACTAATGAAAAACTGTTTTTT. It translates to CASSLLGAPTAVATNEKLFF.

This clonotype was found a few times. The chain couples TRBV12-3 or TRBV12-4 to TRBJ1-1; 8 bases fit TRBD1. The trim removed 3 bases at V and 11 bases at J, leaving 14 bases unmatched. The CDR3 runs 15 residues. The DNA of the CDR3 is TGTGCCAGCAGTTTCCGAGGGACAGGAGGCGATTCGGCTTTCTTT. Its protein is CASSFRGTGGDSAFF.

In this sample, this clonotype turned up a few times. V usage is TRBV3-1 and J usage is TRBJ2-5, with TRBD2 identical over 8 bases. V dropped 0 bases and J dropped 0; count of bases not matched to a gene: 12. The germline gives CDR1 LGHDT, CDR2 YNNKEL (reference sequence). This CDR3 is built from 19 residues. As DNA, the CDR3 is TGTGCCAGCAGCCAAGATGAATTAGCGGGAACTTGGTACCAAGAGACCCAGTACTTC. As protein: CASSQDELAGTWYQETQYF.

V usage is TRBV2 and J usage is TRBJ1-1, with D tentatively TRBD1 (6 bases). The CDR3 is 13 residues long. Germline CDR1 SNHLY, CDR2 FYNNEI. Trimming pared 5 bases from V and 4 bases from J, leaving 11 bases between. CDR3 bases: TGTGCCAGCAGTCGGACAGTGGGCACTGAAGCTTTCTTT. This sequence encodes CASSRTVGTEAFF.

The chain joins TRBV10-3 to TRBJ1-6, with D perhaps TRBD1 (5 bases). The CDR3 extends over 14 amino acids. V lost 10 bases and J 8 bases, leaving 18 bases between the germline ends. Looked up from germline, CDR1 is ENHRY and CDR2 is SYGVKD. The CDR3 DNA is TGTGCCACCATTCGGGGCCCTGGGGATTCACCCCTCCACTTT. Translated, it gives CATIRGPGDSPLHF.